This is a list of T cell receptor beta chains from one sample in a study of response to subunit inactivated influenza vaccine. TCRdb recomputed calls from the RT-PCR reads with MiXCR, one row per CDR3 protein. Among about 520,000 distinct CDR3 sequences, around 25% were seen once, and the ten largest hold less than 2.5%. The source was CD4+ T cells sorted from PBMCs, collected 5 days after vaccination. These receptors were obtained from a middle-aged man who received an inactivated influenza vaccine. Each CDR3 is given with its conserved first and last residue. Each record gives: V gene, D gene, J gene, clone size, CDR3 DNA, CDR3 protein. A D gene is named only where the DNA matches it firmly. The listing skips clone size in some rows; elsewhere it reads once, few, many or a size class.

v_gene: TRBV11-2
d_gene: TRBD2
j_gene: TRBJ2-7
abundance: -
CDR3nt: TGTGCCAGCAGCTTAGCGGGAGGGGCCCACGAGCAGTACTTC
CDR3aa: CASSLAGGAHEQYF

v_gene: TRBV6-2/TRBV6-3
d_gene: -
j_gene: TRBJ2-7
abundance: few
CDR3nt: TGTGCCAGCAGTTCACTCGAACAGGGCTCGGGGCAGTACTTC
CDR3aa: CASSSLEQGSGQYF

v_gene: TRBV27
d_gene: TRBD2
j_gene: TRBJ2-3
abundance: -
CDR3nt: TGTGCCAGCAGTCAGAGCGGGAGGGCGACAGATACGCAGTATTTT
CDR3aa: CASSQSGRATDTQYF

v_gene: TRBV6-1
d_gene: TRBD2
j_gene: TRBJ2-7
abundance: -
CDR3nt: TGTGCCAGCAGCAGTAGCGGGAGTTTTTCCGAGCAGTACTTC
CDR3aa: CASSSSGSFSEQYF

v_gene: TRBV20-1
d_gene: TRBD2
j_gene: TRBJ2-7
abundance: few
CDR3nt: TGCAGTGCCGACGGGACTAGCGGGAGATCGTCCTACGAGCAGTACTTC
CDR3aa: CSADGTSGRSSYEQYF

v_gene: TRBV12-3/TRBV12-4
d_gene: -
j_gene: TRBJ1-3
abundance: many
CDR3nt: TGTGCCAGCAACACCGACCCCCGAAACACCATATATTTT
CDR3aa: CASNTDPRNTIYF

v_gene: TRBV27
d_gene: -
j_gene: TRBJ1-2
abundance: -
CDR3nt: TGTGCCAGCAGTCCTATGGGGCAGGGAGGTTGGAATGGCTACACCTTC
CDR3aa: CASSPMGQGGWNGYTF

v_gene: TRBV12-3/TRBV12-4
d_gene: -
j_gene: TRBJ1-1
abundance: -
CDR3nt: TGTGCCAGCAGTTTCGAACGGCCGAACACTGAAGCTTTCTTT
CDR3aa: CASSFERPNTEAFF

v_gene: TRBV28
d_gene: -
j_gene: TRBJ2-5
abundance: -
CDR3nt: TGTGCCAGCAGAGGGACTTCGCGCTGGGAGACCCAGTACTTC
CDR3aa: CASRGTSRWETQYF

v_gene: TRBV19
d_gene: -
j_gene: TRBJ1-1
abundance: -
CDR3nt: TGTGCCAGTGCACAAGGAGGGGGGCTCGGGAACACTGAAGCTTTCTTT
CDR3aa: CASAQGGGLGNTEAFF

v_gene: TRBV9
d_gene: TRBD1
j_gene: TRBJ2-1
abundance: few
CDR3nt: TGTGCCAGCAGCGTTGGGACAGGAGGTTCTTACAATGAGCAGTTCTTC
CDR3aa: CASSVGTGGSYNEQFF